The 2 T cell receptor beta chains below all came from one sample that was sequenced in a study of Ad26.COV2.S vaccination and SARS-CoV-2 variants. The treatment was: 15 to 20 received Ad26.COV2.S at low or high dose, single or two shots; 5 received placebo; per-sample allocation not given. Sample collection was performed on day 63 after the first vaccine or placebo injection. Produced via immunoSEQ multiplex PCR; TCRdb's table is partial and in-frame only. The sample carries hundreds of thousands of clones, more than 80% recorded once. This specimen was peripheral blood, taken in a trial of Ad26.COV2.S vaccine versus placebo. These receptors all come from a person aged 18-60 years who received the Ad26.COV2.S COVID-19 vaccine or a placebo.

The sample holds one count of this clone. This chain uses TRBV4-2 with TRBJ1-2, with TRBD1 identical over 9 bases. The CDR3 spans 16 residues. The germline CDR1 and CDR2 sequences are LGHNA and YNFKEQ. Unmatched junction bases numbered 7, after V lost 1 base and J lost 4 bases. The CDR3 region is CASSQGPTGGAYGYTF. The CDR3 DNA is TGTGCCAGCAGCCAAGGCCCGACAGGGGGGGCCTATGGCTACACCTTC.

The chain recombines TRBV4-3 with TRBJ1-2; the D gene is possibly TRBD1 (5 bases). V lost 3 bases to trimming and J lost 4 bases, with 12 bases between them. The CDR3 is made up of 14 amino acids. The germline CDR1 and CDR2 sequences are LGHNA and YSLEER. Here the CDR3 reads CASSHSGIPYGYTF. Here the CDR3 DNA reads TGCGCCAGCAGCCATTCAGGGATTCCCTATGGCTACACCTTC.